These T cell receptor beta chains were read from a single sample in a study of cytomegalovirus exposure and HLA in healthy donors. The protocol was immunoSEQ multiplex PCR, while the TCRdb copy is restricted to in-frame clones and leaves out a portion. This sample has about 130,000 clones, with 80% found just once. Sequenced: PBMCs. All receptors derive from a female donor in good health and CMV-seronegative. CDR3s include the opening cysteine and the closing phenylalanine or tryptophan. A D gene is named only where the DNA matches it firmly. Size tells how often a clone was seen (once, few, many) or the class of an expanded clone, and some rows leave it out.

size,D,V,J,DNA,CDR3
.,.,TRBV7-3,TRBJ2-1,TGTGCCAGCAGCCCACTAGCAGCCCGATTCAATGAGCAGTTCTTC,CASSPLAARFNEQFF
.,.,TRBV5-1,TRBJ1-2,TGCGCCAGCAGCCCCGACAGCTGGGGCTACACCTTC,CASSPDSWGYTF
few,.,TRBV27,TRBJ2-2,TGTGCCAGCACCGGAGTGAACACCGGGGAGCTGTTTTTT,CASTGVNTGELFF
.,.,TRBV7-3,TRBJ2-7,TGTGCCAGCAGCTCCACTGGGGCCCCGGGTGAGCAGTACTTC,CASSSTGAPGEQYF
.,.,TRBV28,TRBJ1-2,TGTGCCAGCAGTTTTAACAGATTCAACTATGGCTACACCTTC,CASSFNRFNYGYTF
.,.,TRBV7-9,TRBJ2-7,TGTTCCAGCAGCATAGGACAGACTTCCTACGAGCAGTACTTC,CSSSIGQTSYEQYF
.,TRBD2,TRBV7-9,TRBJ2-1,TGTGCCAGCAGTATACTAGCGGGAGTATACGGTGAGCAGTTCTTC,CASSILAGVYGEQFF
.,TRBD1,TRBV5-1,TRBJ1-1,TGCGCCAGCAGCTCGGGACAGGAGTGGGGTGAAGCTTTCTTT,CASSSGQEWGEAFF
.,.,TRBV5-5,TRBJ1-6,TGTGCCAGCAGCTTCCGGGAGGGGAATTCACCCCTCCACTTT,CASSFREGNSPLHF
.,TRBD2,TRBV30,TRBJ2-5,TGTGCCTGGAGTGTCCTCTTTCACAGGGGTAGAGCTAAGCGGGAGGCCCAAGAGACCCAGTACTTC,CAWSVLFHRGRAKREAQETQYF
.,.,TRBV28,TRBJ2-7,TGTGCCAGCAGTTTAGGAGGGAGTCGGTACGAGCAGTACTTC,CASSLGGSRYEQYF
.,TRBD1,TRBV7-3,TRBJ2-3,TGTGCCAGCAGCTTTGGGCAGGGGGCAGATACGCAGTATTTT,CASSFGQGADTQYF
.,TRBD1,TRBV12-5,TRBJ1-1,TGTGCTAGTGGTTTGGGGACAGGGACTCTTATGAACACTGAAGCTTTCTTT,CASGLGTGTLMNTEAFF
once,TRBD1,TRBV4-1,TRBJ1-1,TGCGCCAGCAGCCAAGTTTGGGGATCGACAGGGGGTTACACTGAAGCTTTCTTT,CASSQVWGSTGGYTEAFF
.,TRBD2,TRBV10-3,TRBJ2-1,TGTGCCAGCAGTTACGAACTAGCGGGAGCCCATGAGCAGTTCTTC,CASSYELAGAHEQFF
.,TRBD1,TRBV7-9,TRBJ2-1,TGTGCCAACGGCCGACAGGGAGCCTACAATGAGCAGTTCTTC,CANGRQGAYNEQFF
.,TRBD1,TRBV2,TRBJ1-2,TGTGCCAGCAGAGGGACAGTATATGGCTACACCTTC,CASRGTVYGYTF
.,.,TRBV6-5,TRBJ1-2,TGTGCCAGCAAGGACAGATATTATGGCTACACCTTC,CASKDRYYGYTF
.,TRBD2,TRBV7-2,TRBJ2-1,TGTGCCAGCAGCTTGTCCCGCGGGAGAGCTAACAATGAGCAGTTCTTC,CASSLSRGRANNEQFF
.,.,TRBV5-4,TRBJ2-5,TGTGCCAGCAGCTTGGGCCCGCAGGCGCAAGAGACCCAGTACTTC,CASSLGPQAQETQYF
.,.,TRBV18,TRBJ1-2,TGTGCCAGCTCACTTGACAAAGGCGGACTGTATGGCTACACCTTC,CASSLDKGGLYGYTF
.,.,TRBV6-1,TRBJ2-2,TGTGCCAGCAGTGAATCCTCCGGGACATGGAACACCGGGGAGCTGTTTTTT,CASSESSGTWNTGELFF